This T cell receptor beta chain stems from a study of T cells in Graves' hyperthyroidism and ophthalmopathy. Study-level information: Peripheral blood was taken when the disease was first diagnosed, before any treatment began.

TCR beta CDR3 regions were amplified from RNA transcripts. Carried out on the TCR CDR3, a first-round RT-PCR used the HTBI primer set. TCRdb reprocessed the multiplex PCR reads via MiXCR and lists one record per CDR3 protein. The repertoire has under 400,000 distinct CDR3 sequences, approximately 15% of them found once; the top ten carry approximately 10%. This clonotype was observed a few times. With 5 bases clipped from V and 7 bases from J, the junction kept 12 bases outside the gene matches. CDR3 length: 15 amino acids. Germline loops: CDR1 SGHRS, CDR2 YFSETQ. Clinical symptoms, serum thyroxine and TRAb, thyroid ultrasound and orbital computed tomography together formed the diagnostic basis.

The sample taken for sequencing was blood. This clonotype originated in a woman aged 55-69 years with Graves' hyperthyroidism. V is TRBV5-1 and J is TRBJ2-7; TRBD2 matches at 10 bases. The CDR3 loop is CASRAGTSADWEQYF. CDR3 in DNA: TGCGCCAGCAGGGCCGGGACTAGCGCCGATTGGGAGCAGTACTTC.